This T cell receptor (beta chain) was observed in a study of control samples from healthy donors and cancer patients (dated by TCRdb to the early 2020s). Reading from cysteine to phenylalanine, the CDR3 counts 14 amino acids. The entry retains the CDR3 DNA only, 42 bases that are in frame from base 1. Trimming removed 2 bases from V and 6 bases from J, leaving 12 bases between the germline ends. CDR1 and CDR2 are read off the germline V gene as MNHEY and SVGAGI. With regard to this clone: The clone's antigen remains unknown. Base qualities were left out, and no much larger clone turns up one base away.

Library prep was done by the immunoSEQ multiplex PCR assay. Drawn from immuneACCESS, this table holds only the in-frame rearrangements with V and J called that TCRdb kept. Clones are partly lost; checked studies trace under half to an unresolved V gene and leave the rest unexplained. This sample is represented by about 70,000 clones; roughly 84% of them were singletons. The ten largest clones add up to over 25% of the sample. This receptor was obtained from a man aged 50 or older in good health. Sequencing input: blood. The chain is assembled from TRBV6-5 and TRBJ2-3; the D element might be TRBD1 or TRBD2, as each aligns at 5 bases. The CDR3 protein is CASSYRDGEDTQYF. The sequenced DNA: TGTGCCAGCAGTTACCGGGACGGGGAGGATACGCAGTATTTT.